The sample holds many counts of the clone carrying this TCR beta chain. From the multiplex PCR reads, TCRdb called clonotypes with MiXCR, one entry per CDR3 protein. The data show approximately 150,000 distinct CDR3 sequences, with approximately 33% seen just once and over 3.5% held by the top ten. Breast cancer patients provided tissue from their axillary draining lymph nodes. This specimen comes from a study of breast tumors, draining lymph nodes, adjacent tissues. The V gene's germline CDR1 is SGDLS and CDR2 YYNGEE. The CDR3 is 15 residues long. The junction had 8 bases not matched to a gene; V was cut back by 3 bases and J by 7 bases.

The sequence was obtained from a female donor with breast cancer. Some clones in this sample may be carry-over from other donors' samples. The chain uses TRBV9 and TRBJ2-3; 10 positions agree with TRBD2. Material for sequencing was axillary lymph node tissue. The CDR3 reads CASSAAPGLANTQYF. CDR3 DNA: TGTGCCAGCAGCGCCGCACCGGGACTAGCGAATACGCAGTATTTT.